The 25 T cell receptor beta chains below were found in one sample sequenced in a study of blood T cell repertoires in COVID-19. Clones were sequenced by immunoSEQ multiplex PCR, and TCRdb holds only the in-frame ones, with some missing. The sample records 140,000 to 150,000 clones, over 75% being singletons. The sample was peripheral blood. The receptors shown here come from a woman aged 45-59 years with acute or convalescent COVID-19.

This clone came up once. The genes are TRBV20-1 and TRBJ2-7; D uncertain. The germline CDR1 and CDR2 sequences are DFQATT and SNEGSKA (reference sequence). The germline V and J ends were trimmed by 3 bases and 1 base, with 10 bases remaining between them. There are 13 residues in the CDR3. This chain's CDR3 is CSASTQQSYEQYF. The CDR3 nucleotides are TGCAGTGCTAGTACCCAACAGTCCTACGAGCAGTACTTC.

The CDR3 spells CASTPGQTYNEQFF. The CDR3 DNA is TGTGCCAGCACCCCCGGACAGACCTACAATGAGCAGTTCTTC. The chain links TRBV27 to TRBJ2-1; tentative D call: TRBD1 (6 bases). The CDR3 loop spans 14 amino acids. V gave up 7 bases and J gave up 2 bases, with 12 bases separating them. From germline, CDR1 is MNHEY and CDR2 SMNVEV (reference sequence).

V is TRBV6-6 and J is TRBJ2-3; D is perhaps TRBD2 (7 bases). Trimming took 6 bases from V and 3 from J, leaving 13 bases between them. The CDR3 has 14 residues. The V gene's germline CDR1 is MNHNY and CDR2 SVGAGI (reference sequence). In DNA form, the CDR3 reads TGTGCCAGCAGGGGGGGGCGTGCGACAGATACGCAGTATTTT. Residues: CASRGGRATDTQYF.

This chain joins TRBV29-1 and TRBJ1-3; 8 bases map to TRBD1. V shed 1 base, J shed 4 bases, and the junction held 9 bases outside the gene matches. CDR3 length equals 16 residues. Per the germline V gene, CDR1 is SQVTM and CDR2 is ANQGSEA. CDR3 bases: TGCAGCGTTGAAGTAAATACAGGGGGACCCGGAAACACCATATATTTT. As protein: CSVEVNTGGPGNTIYF.

The chain has TRBV2 and TRBJ2-1; the D gene is possibly TRBD1 (7 bases). Germline V gene data show CDR1 as SNHLY and CDR2 as FYNNEI. This CDR3 contains 12 residues. V lost 6 bases to trimming and J lost 13 bases, with 16 bases between them. In nucleotides, the CDR3 is TGTGCCAGCAGAGAGGGGGGACAGAAACAGTTCTTC. Translation gives CASREGGQKQFF.

V usage is TRBV9 and J usage is TRBJ2-3; 7 positions agree with TRBD1. Trimming cost V 0 bases and J 5 bases; bases outside gene matches: 15. CDR1 and CDR2 from the germline V gene are SGDLS and YYNGEE. CDR3 size: 18 residues. The CDR3: CASSVGVRQGDLRDTQYF. In DNA, the CDR3 is TGTGCCAGCAGCGTAGGAGTGAGACAGGGCGATTTGCGAGATACGCAGTATTTT.

The chain employs TRBV27 and TRBJ2-7; 8 bases align to TRBD2. The CDR3 spans 16 residues. CDR1 is MNHEY and CDR2 is SMNVEV in the germline V gene (reference sequence). V shed 5 bases, J shed 2 bases, and the junction held 11 bases outside the gene matches. CDR3 sequence reads: CASSLLSGGTAYEQYF. The CDR3 nucleotides are TGTGCCAGCAGTCTACTCTCGGGGGGGACCGCCTACGAGCAGTACTTC.

The CDR3 here is CASSPQGSHNSPLHF. The CDR3 DNA is TGTGCCAGCAGCCCACAGGGATCCCATAATTCACCCCTCCACTTT. The chain uses TRBV7-9 and TRBJ1-6; tentatively, D is TRBD1 (6 bases). The ends were cut back, 5 bases at V and 5 bases at J, with 13 bases in the middle. The CDR3 consists of 15 residues. Germline lookup yields CDR1 SEHNR and CDR2 FQNEAQ (reference sequence).

This rearrangement joins TRBV30 to TRBJ2-7; perhaps TRBD1 as D (5 bases). Trimming removed 0 bases at V and 3 bases at J, with 15 bases between. Germline CDR1 and CDR2: GTSNPN and SVGIG (reference sequence). The CDR3 contains 15 residues. The CDR3 here is CAWSVLGERGYEQYF. The CDR3 DNA reads TGTGCCTGGAGTGTACTTGGAGAAAGGGGCTACGAGCAGTACTTC.

This clone appeared a single time. In nucleotides, the CDR3 is TGTGCCAGCAGTCAGGGGGCTCATGGCTACACCTTC. Its protein product is CASSQGAHGYTF. The V and J genes are TRBV6-2 or TRBV6-3 and TRBJ1-2, with 8 bases matching TRBD1. The germline gives CDR1 MNHEY, CDR2 SVGEGT. V gave up 5 bases and J gave up 6 bases; unmatched junction bases: 2. This CDR3 region has 12 residues.

The V and J genes are TRBV18 and TRBJ2-3; 7 bases are a match to TRBD1. Germline lookup yields CDR1 KGHSH and CDR2 LQKENI. The CDR3 is 15 amino acids. The V gene end was trimmed by 5 bases and the J gene end by 2 bases; junction bases not matched to a gene: 7. CDR3 amino acids: CASSLGQQPTDTQYF. As DNA, the CDR3 is TGTGCCAGCTCATTGGGACAGCAACCCACAGATACGCAGTATTTT. The full variable domain, completed using reference TRBV18 and TRBJ2-3, is NAGVMQNPRHLVRRRGQEARLRCSPMKGHSHVYWYRQLPEEGLKFMVYLQKENIIDESGMPKERFSAEFPKEGPSILRIQQVVRGDSAAYFCASSLGQQPTDTQYFGPGTRLTVL.

This clone was found once. The chain employs TRBV7-3 and TRBJ2-1, with D possibly TRBD1 on 6 matching bases. Trimming removed 2 bases from V and 8 bases from J, with 19 bases in between. CDR3 length: 16 amino acids. Germline values: CDR1 SGHTA, CDR2 FQGTGA. Here the CDR3 DNA reads TGTGCCAGCAGCTTAGGCCCCAGTGGGGGCATGGATGAGCAGTTCTTC. Translation gives CASSLGPSGGMDEQFF.

This clone was seen a handful of times. The chain combines TRBV6-4 with TRBJ2-3, with 8 bases identical to TRBD1. CDR3 size: 15 residues. V gave up 2 bases and J gave up 4 bases; unmatched junction bases: 5. The germline V gene has CDR1 MRHNA and CDR2 SNTAGT. The CDR3 DNA is TGTGCCAGCAGTGACAGGACAGGGTCGGCAGATACGCAGTATTTT. Its protein product is CASSDRTGSADTQYF.

This sequence joins TRBV7-9 and TRBJ1-2; D is undetermined. Germline V lookup: CDR1 SEHNR, CDR2 FQNEAQ (reference sequence). V was clipped by 1 base and J by 8 bases, with 11 bases between them. This CDR3 comprises 13 residues. The CDR3 reads CASSLESRGGYTF. The CDR3 DNA sequence: TGTGCCAGCAGCTTAGAGTCCCGAGGGGGCTACACCTTC.

The chain couples TRBV9 to TRBJ1-1; 7 bases agree with TRBD1. CDR1 SGDLS and CDR2 YYNGEE come from the germline V gene. The CDR3 runs to 13 residues. Unmatched junction bases numbered 4, after V lost 2 bases and J lost 6 bases. Here the CDR3 DNA reads TGTGCCAGCAGCGTGACAGGGTCGGCTGAAGCTTTCTTT. Its protein product is CASSVTGSAEAFF.

The chain carries TRBV27 and TRBJ1-2; 12 nucleotides match TRBD1. Germline loops: CDR1 MNHEY, CDR2 SMNVEV (reference sequence). V was clipped by 5 bases and J by 6 bases; unmatched bases: 7. This CDR3 comprises 15 residues. In DNA, the CDR3 is TGTGCCAGCAGTCCGGGGGACAGGGGGCGGGATGGCTACACCTTC. It translates to CASSPGDRGRDGYTF.

V gene TRBV7-9 combines with J gene TRBJ2-7; 9 bases agree with TRBD1. The germline V gene has CDR1 SEHNR and CDR2 FQNEAQ (reference sequence). V gave up 4 bases and J gave up 6 bases; unmatched junction bases: 10. This CDR3 region has 15 residues. This CDR3 is CASSSSDRGGGEQYF. CDR3 DNA sequence: TGTGCCAGCAGCTCGTCAGACAGGGGGGGTGGCGAGCAGTACTTC.

The V and J genes are TRBV29-1 and TRBJ1-1; D is perhaps TRBD1 (5 bases). CDR1 and CDR2 (germline): SQVTM, ANQGSEA. The V end lost 6 bases, the J end lost 2 bases, and 7 bases lay between the germline ends. This CDR3 has 11 residues. For the CDR3, the DNA is TGCAGCGTGGACACTAACACTGAAGCTTTCTTT. Its protein is CSVDTNTEAFF.

This rearrangement joins TRBV3-1 (or the pseudogene TRBV3-2) to TRBJ2-3; D is unresolved. CDR1 is LGHDT, CDR2 YNNKEL, per germline (reference sequence). Trimming took 4 bases from V and 6 from J, leaving 8 bases between them. The CDR3 extends over 12 amino acids. CDR3 coding DNA: TGTGCCAGCAGCCCGGGTGGGGATACGCAGTATTTT. Translated, it gives CASSPGGDTQYF.

The V call is TRBV19, the J call TRBJ1-2; 9 positions match TRBD1. This CDR3 contains 14 residues. Germline V gene lookup returns CDR1 LNHDA and CDR2 SQIVND (reference sequence). J gave up 7 bases and V 6 bases, and 9 bases lay outside the gene matches. CDR3 coding DNA: TGTGCCAGTAGCAGGGGACAGGGTGTATTTGGCTACACCTTC. Amino acid sequence: CASSRGQGVFGYTF.

This chain's CDR3 is CASSTRTSGLIDEQFF. CDR3 sequence (DNA): TGTGCCAGCAGCACTCGGACTAGCGGGCTAATAGATGAGCAGTTCTTC. The gene calls are TRBV7-3 and TRBJ2-1, with 11 bases aligning to TRBD2. This CDR3 has 16 residues. From germline, CDR1 is SGHTA and CDR2 FQGTGA. Unmatched junction bases numbered 11, after V lost 5 bases and J lost 8 bases. Using reference TRBV7-3 and TRBJ2-1 for the parts outside the CDR3, the full variable domain is GAGVSQTPSNKVTEKGKYVELRCDPISGHTALYWYRQSLGQGPEFLIYFQGTGAADDSGLPNDRFFAVRPEGSVSTLKIQRTERGDSAVYLCASSTRTSGLIDEQFFGPGTRLTVL.

CDR3 bases: TGTGCCAGCTCACGACAGTCCGACACTGAAGCTTTCTTT. This encodes CASSRQSDTEAFF. The chain employs TRBV18 and TRBJ1-1, with a weak D call TRBD1 (5 bases). V shed 4 bases and J shed 3 bases, with 9 bases lying between them. This CDR3 is built from 13 residues. Per the germline V gene, CDR1 is KGHSH and CDR2 is LQKENI.

This chain uses TRBV7-3 with TRBJ1-1, with D uncertain. CDR1 and CDR2 (germline): SGHTA, FQGTGA. This CDR3 spans 13 amino acids. The ends were cut back, 5 bases at V and 0 bases at J, with 7 bases in the middle. The CDR3 sequence is CASSLHMNTEAFF. The CDR3 nucleotides are TGTGCCAGCAGCCTCCACATGAACACTGAAGCTTTCTTT.

This chain links TRBV4-3 with TRBJ1-6, with 7 bases identical to TRBD1. V shed 5 bases and J 8 bases; nucleotides not matched to a gene: 15. The CDR3 is made up of 17 amino acids. From germline, CDR1 is LGHNA and CDR2 YSLEER. The CDR3 loop is CASSSSAGRGLDSPLHF. The DNA for the CDR3 is TGCGCCAGCAGCTCGTCTGCCGGCAGGGGGTTGGATTCACCCCTCCACTTT.

The chain uses TRBV5-5 and TRBJ1-2, with 8 bases identical to TRBD1. The CDR3 covers 15 residues. Trimming cost V 4 bases and J 0 bases; bases outside gene matches: 5. Germline V gene lookup returns CDR1 SGHKS and CDR2 YYEKEE (reference sequence). CDR3 coding DNA: TGTGCCAGCAGCCTACAGGGGGGAGCTAACTATGGCTACACCTTC. It is translated as CASSLQGGANYGYTF.